This is a list of T cell receptor beta chains from one sample in a study of blood T cell repertoires in COVID-19. Profiling relied on immunoSEQ multiplex PCR, and the TCRdb table lists in-frame clones only, not all of them. Of approximately 240,000 clones in the sample, around 85% were seen once. The sample was peripheral blood. These receptors originate from a middle-aged woman with active or convalescent COVID-19. Both conserved end residues are part of each CDR3.

TRBJ1-2 | TRBV27 | CASSPSTGNGYTF
TRBJ1-2 | TRBV13 | CASSLRRQSYGYTF
TRBJ2-7 | TRBV7-6 | CASSSRAGTGSYEQYF
TRBJ1-3 | TRBV7-9 | CASSLVGAGNTIYF
TRBJ1-1 | TRBV6-1 | CASSEGSSGGGTEAFF
TRBJ2-2 | TRBV30 | CAWSVQGGTGELFF
TRBJ1-6 | TRBV6-5 | CASRTGSQNSPLHF
TRBJ2-2 | TRBV3-1/TRBV3-2 | CASSPSTDFTGELFF
TRBJ2-2 | TRBV5-1 | CASMDWGRFSIGELFF
TRBJ2-3 | TRBV2 | CASSEPGDTQYF
TRBJ1-6 | TRBV6-6 | CASNAGPNSPLHF
TRBJ1-2 | TRBV12-3/TRBV12-4 | CASSLAQIGYTF
TRBJ2-5 | TRBV12-3/TRBV12-4 | CASSLEGPRTQYF
TRBJ2-1 | TRBV5-1 | CASSQSGGYNEQFF
TRBJ1-5 | TRBV5-1 | CASSLDRGDQPQHF
TRBJ1-2 | TRBV6-1 | CASSEALTGIEGYTF
TRBJ2-1 | TRBV5-1 | CASSSRGGDNEQFF
TRBJ1-4 | TRBV30 | CAWSTGGKQEKLFF
TRBJ2-2 | TRBV4-2 | CASSQDGGLRNTGELFF
TRBJ2-2 | TRBV19 | CASSIDRASGATGELFF
TRBJ1-2 | TRBV30 | CAWSVSLGEVGYTF
TRBJ2-2 | TRBV28 | CAAGTGSTGELFF
TRBJ2-5 | TRBV7-2 | CASSSAGGYQETQYF
TRBJ1-1 | TRBV10-3 | CAISVGVDTEAFF
TRBJ2-5 | TRBV11-2 | CASSLSDGGQETQYF
TRBJ2-7 | TRBV27 | CASSSGTGGEQYF
TRBJ2-7 | TRBV6-4 | CASSDRGYHEQYF
TRBJ1-2 | TRBV18 | CASSPGQGDYGYTF
TRBJ1-2 | TRBV7-3 | CASSLMSGGVYGYTF
TRBJ2-5 | TRBV28 | CASSFARAETQYF
TRBJ2-2 | TRBV9 | CASSVQGTGELFF
TRBJ1-1 | TRBV27 | CASSLAGGTEAFF
TRBJ2-2 | TRBV7-9 | CASSLASRVNTGELFF
TRBJ2-1 | TRBV5-1 | CASSPFNGWNEQFF
TRBJ2-7 | TRBV2 | CASSRTGPSASPSYEQYF
TRBJ1-1 | TRBV18 | CASSSYQGTLNTEAFF
TRBJ1-1 | TRBV7-2 | CASTQSQAPNTEAFF
TRBJ1-2 | TRBV28 | CASSPDYGYTF
TRBJ1-1 | TRBV7-2 | CASSLNSARANTEAFF
TRBJ1-5 | TRBV5-6 | CASSPPDRASQPQHF
TRBJ1-1 | TRBV11-1 | CASTPDRINTEAFF
TRBJ2-5 | TRBV19 | CASSRGIQETQYF
TRBJ2-7 | TRBV5-1 | CASSWTGESSYEQYF
TRBJ1-1 | TRBV7-9 | CASSQGGTEAFF
TRBJ1-4 | TRBV28 | CASRRREKLFF
TRBJ1-6 | TRBV3-1/TRBV3-2 | CASSPGTVNSPLHF
TRBJ1-1 | TRBV4-1 | CASSQTNAGVRTPEAFF
TRBJ2-3 | TRBV2 | CASRDRVVSTQYF
TRBJ2-2 | TRBV10-3 | CAISGGGPHTGELFF